This paragraph reports one T cell receptor (beta chain). Assay: immunoSEQ multiplex PCR; the TCRdb copy retains only in-frame clones and omits some. The sample records fewer than 300,000 clones, approximately 85% being singletons. These data originate in a study of blood T cell repertoires in COVID-19. V lost 0 bases, J lost 0 bases, and 9 bases lay in between. In germline, CDR1 is SGHDT, CDR2 YYEEEE. The CDR3 is 16 residues long. The specimen was peripheral blood. The receptor was derived from a human donor with COVID-19, enrolled during active disease. The donor label of this sample is uncertain. V is TRBV5-6 and J is TRBJ2-2; D uncertain. The CDR3 nucleotides are TGTGCCAGCAGCTTGGCCTTTGCGGCGAACACCGGGGAGCTGTTTTTT. This translates into CASSLAFAANTGELFF.